The present TCR beta chain was sequenced within a study of post-analysis software for immune sequencing data. Study outcomes and limitations: Roughly 5 TRBV segments, TRBV5-6, TRBV5-1 and TRBV20-1 among them, were found more frequent in patients than controls. Compared with controls, patients showed significantly lower normalized Chao1 diversity.

Trimming took off 3 bases at V and 2 bases at J, with 13 bases between the two ends. CDR3 length equals 15 residues. With regard to this clonotype: The antigen is not known.

Researchers reported that TCR beta cDNA libraries carried unique molecular identifiers. Yield was some 540,000 cDNA molecules from approximately 0.91 to 9.4 million T cells. Via MiXCR, TCRdb re-called the PCR reads, giving one row per CDR3 protein. The sample yields about 500,000 distinct CDR3 sequences, roughly 45% seen once. The source material was blood. The chain carries TRBV12-3 or TRBV12-4 and TRBJ1-1; weak D call: TRBD1 (5 bases). The sequence was collected from a girl aged 5 to 17 with multiple sclerosis. CDR3 region: CASSFGQGGNTEAFF. The CDR3 nucleotides are TGTGCCAGCAGTTTCGGGCAGGGTGGTAACACTGAAGCTTTCTTT.